The text below deals with one T cell receptor beta chain. What it binds is not known. The data originate from a study of CD8 T cells in ankylosing spondylitis. General study findings and limits: The study looked at matched synovial fluid samples from ankylosing spondylitis patients. Disease-linked clones were reported to be significantly enriched there. About 8 highly homologous variants made up a TCR beta motif that seemed to typify ankylosing spondylitis blood.

A single record per CDR3 protein comes from TCRdb applying MiXCR to the 5' RACE reads. The table records around 480,000 distinct CDR3 sequences, 17% of them present only once. Per germline, CDR1 SQVTM and CDR2 ANQGSEA. The CDR3 loop spans 14 amino acids. V was clipped by 6 bases and J by 0 bases, with 12 bases between them. Sequenced material: blood, either unsorted or a sorted T cell fraction (not recorded which). This TCR came from a male donor with ankylosing spondylitis. The V and J genes are TRBV29-1 and TRBJ1-5; weak D call: TRBD1 (6 bases). The CDR3, as DNA: TGCAGCGTGAAGGGGGGCTCTAGCAATCAGCCCCAGCATTTT. Encoded protein: CSVKGGSSNQPQHF.